This TCR beta chain emerged from a study of blood T cells in healthy people across ages. Study in general: About one barcoded beta molecule per two T cells was captured by template switching.

General study points: Shifts in expanded clonotypes may have been confounded by donor CMV status, which was unknown.

RNA extraction gave at least 5 micrograms of total RNA per sample. It was with a sample-barcoded 5' primer and a J-beta primer mix that a second PCR of roughly 7 to 11 cycles was run. TCRdb reprocessed the 5' RACE reads with MiXCR, giving one entry per CDR3 protein. The table records about 1,500,000 distinct CDR3 sequences, around 42% of them present only once. This clonotype was observed a handful of times. Its antigen is still unknown. The specimen was blood. The receptor's source is a woman aged 18-29 years in good health.

Here the CDR3 reads CASSQDGGGAEGYTF. The CDR3 DNA reads as TGCGCCAGCAGCCAAGACGGCGGGGGCGCGGAAGGCTACACCTTC. The rearrangement links TRBV4-1 to TRBJ1-2; D may be TRBD1 (6 bases). V lost 0 bases to trimming and J lost 8 bases, with 16 bases between them. The CDR3 totals 15 residues. The germline CDR1 and CDR2 sequences are MGHRA and YSYEKL.